This note documents a single T cell receptor beta chain sequence. The sample is drawn from a study of identical twins. MiXCR, run by TCRdb on the 5' RACE reads, gives a single entry per CDR3 protein. The sample holds hundreds of thousands of distinct CDR3 sequences; roughly 18% are singletons and the top ten take 10% to 15%. The germline CDR1 and CDR2 sequences are SGHAT and FQNNGV. This CDR3 has 19 amino acids. V was clipped by 4 bases and J by 7 bases; unmatched bases: 17. These data also formed part of another study, on T cells expressing NK-cell markers.

The sample taken for sequencing was PBMCs. The chain carries TRBV11-2 and TRBJ2-7, with 15 bases that match TRBD2. The TCR comes from a young woman in good health. The CDR3 loop is CASSSPLGTSGRSVEEQYF. As DNA, the CDR3 is TGTGCCAGCAGCTCCCCCCTTGGGACTAGCGGGAGGAGCGTAGAAGAGCAGTACTTC.